The T cell receptor (beta chain) under discussion was sequenced for a study of shared clonotypes between healthy human individuals. Researchers divided each subset's genomic DNA evenly across several immunoSEQ plates. This table comes from immunoSEQ multiplex PCR, and its TCRdb copy is limited to in-frame clones, with some not included. This sample has millions of clones, with around 96% found just once. Naive CD8 cells comprised CD45RO-negative, CCR7-positively selected cells, excluding terminally differentiated effector memory CD45RA+ cells. Germline V gene data show CDR1 as SGHTA and CDR2 as FQGNSA. V was pared by 5 bases and J by 3 bases, with 11 bases of the junction left unmatched. The CDR3 covers 16 residues. The sample holds a few counts of this clone. Its target is unknown. Overall study results and limits: In general, naive subsets displayed greater estimated richness than memory subsets did. Compared with clonotypes that all four donors shared, non-shared clonotypes had lower generation probabilities.

The specimen was naive CD8+ T cells sorted from blood. The chain links TRBV7-2 to TRBJ2-3, with 7 positions matching TRBD2. The clonotype originates from a young man in good health. The CDR3 is CASSDELAAKTDTQYF. The CDR3 region has the DNA TGTGCCAGCAGCGATGAGCTAGCGGCAAAAACAGATACGCAGTATTTT.